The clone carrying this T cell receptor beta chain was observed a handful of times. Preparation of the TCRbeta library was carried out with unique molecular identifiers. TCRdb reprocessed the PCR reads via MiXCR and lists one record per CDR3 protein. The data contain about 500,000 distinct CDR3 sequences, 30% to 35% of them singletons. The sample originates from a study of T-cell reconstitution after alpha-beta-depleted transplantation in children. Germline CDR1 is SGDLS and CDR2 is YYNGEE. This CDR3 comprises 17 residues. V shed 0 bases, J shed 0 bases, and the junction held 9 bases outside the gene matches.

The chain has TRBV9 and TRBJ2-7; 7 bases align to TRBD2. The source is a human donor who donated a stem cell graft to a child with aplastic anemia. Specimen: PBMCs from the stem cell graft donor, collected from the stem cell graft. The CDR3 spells CASSVGMASGISYEQYF. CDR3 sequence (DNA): TGTGCCAGCAGCGTAGGTATGGCTAGCGGAATCTCCTACGAGCAGTACTTC. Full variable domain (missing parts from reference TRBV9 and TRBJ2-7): DSGVTQTPKHLITATGQRVTLRCSPRSGDLSVYWYQQSLDQGLQFLIQYYNGEERAKGNILERFSAQQFPDLHSELNLSSLELGDSALYFCASSVGMASGISYEQYFGPGTRLTVT.